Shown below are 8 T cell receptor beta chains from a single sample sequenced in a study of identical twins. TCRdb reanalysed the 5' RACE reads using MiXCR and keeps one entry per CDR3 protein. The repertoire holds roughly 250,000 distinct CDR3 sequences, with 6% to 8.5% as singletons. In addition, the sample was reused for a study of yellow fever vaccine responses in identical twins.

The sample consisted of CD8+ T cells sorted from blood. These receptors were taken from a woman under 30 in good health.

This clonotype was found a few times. The CDR3 here is CASSVDPGSYEQYV. CDR3 sequence (DNA): TGTGCCAGCAGTGTTGACCCTGGTTCCTACGAGCAGTACGTC. This rearrangement joins TRBV28 to TRBJ2-7; D is unclear. V lost 5 bases and J lost 1, with 12 bases in between. The CDR3 sequence is 14 residues long. Germline V CDR1 and CDR2: MDHEN, SYDVKM.

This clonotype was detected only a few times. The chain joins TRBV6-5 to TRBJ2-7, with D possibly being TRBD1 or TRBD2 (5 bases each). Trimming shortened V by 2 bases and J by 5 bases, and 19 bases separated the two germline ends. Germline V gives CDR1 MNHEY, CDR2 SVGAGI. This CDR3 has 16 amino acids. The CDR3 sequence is CASSYGGLALGDEQYV. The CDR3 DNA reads TGTGCCAGCAGTTACGGAGGACTGGCCCTAGGGGACGAGCAGTACGTC.

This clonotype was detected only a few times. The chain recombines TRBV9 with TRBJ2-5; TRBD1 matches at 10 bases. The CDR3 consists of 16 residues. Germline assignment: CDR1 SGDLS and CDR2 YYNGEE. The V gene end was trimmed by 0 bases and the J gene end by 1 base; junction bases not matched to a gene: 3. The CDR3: CASSVGDRGSQETQYF. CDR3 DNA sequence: TGTGCCAGCAGCGTAGGGGACAGGGGATCCCAAGAGACCCAGTACTTC.

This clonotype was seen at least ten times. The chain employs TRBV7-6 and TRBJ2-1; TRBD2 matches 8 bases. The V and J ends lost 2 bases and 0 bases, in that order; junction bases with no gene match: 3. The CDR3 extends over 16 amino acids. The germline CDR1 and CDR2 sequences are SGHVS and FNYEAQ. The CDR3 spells CASSLSSGTSYNEQFF. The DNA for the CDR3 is TGTGCCAGCAGCTTAAGTAGCGGGACCTCCTACAATGAGCAGTTCTTC.

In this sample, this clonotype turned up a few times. The CDR3 protein is CASSDSKGTDTQYF. CDR3 nucleotide sequence: TGTGCCAGCAGTGACTCGAAGGGGACAGATACGCAGTATTTT. The rearrangement links TRBV6-4 to TRBJ2-3; a weak D match, TRBD1 (5 bases). This CDR3 region has 14 residues. Deletions cut 0 bases from V and 3 bases from J, with 7 bases between. Looked up from germline, CDR1 is MRHNA and CDR2 is SNTAGT.

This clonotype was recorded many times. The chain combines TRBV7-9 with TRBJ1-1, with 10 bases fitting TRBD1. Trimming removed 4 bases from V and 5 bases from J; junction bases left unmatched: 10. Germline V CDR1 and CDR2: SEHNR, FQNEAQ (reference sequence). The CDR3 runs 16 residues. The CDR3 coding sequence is TGTGCCAGCAGCTCCCGGACAGGGGGTGGAGGAACTGAAGCTTTCTTT. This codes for CASSSRTGGGGTEAFF. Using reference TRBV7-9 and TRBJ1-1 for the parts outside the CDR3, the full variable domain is DTGVSQNPRHKITKRGQNVTFRCDPISEHNRLYWYRQTLGQGPEFLTYFQNEAQLEKSRLLSDRFSAERPKGSFSTLEIQRTEQGDSAMYLCASSSRTGGGGTEAFFGQGTRLTVV.

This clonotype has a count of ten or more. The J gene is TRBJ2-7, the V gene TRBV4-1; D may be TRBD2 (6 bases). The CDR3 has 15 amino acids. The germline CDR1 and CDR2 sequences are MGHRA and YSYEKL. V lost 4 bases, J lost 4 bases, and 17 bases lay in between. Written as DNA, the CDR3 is TGCGCCAGCAGCCCAGGTAGGGAGGCCGTATACGAGCAGTACTTC. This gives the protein CASSPGREAVYEQYF.

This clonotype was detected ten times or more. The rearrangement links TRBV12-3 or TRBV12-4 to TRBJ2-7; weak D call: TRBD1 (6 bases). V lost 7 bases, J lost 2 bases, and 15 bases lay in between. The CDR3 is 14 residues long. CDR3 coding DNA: TGTGCCAGCACTATCGACAGGCCGCCCTACGAGCAGTACTTC. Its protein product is CASTIDRPPYEQYF.